Sequencing of this T cell receptor beta chain was carried out in a study of T-cell reconstitution after alpha-beta-depleted transplantation in children. This clonotype has a count of ten or more. V was clipped by 1 base and J by 5 bases, with 15 bases between them. The CDR3 length is 15 residues. CDR1 is LGHDT and CDR2 is YNNKEL in the germline V gene (reference sequence). Preparation of the TCRbeta library involved a method that used unique molecular identifiers. MiXCR was run by TCRdb on the PCR reads, yielding one entry per CDR3 protein. This sample has approximately 800,000 distinct CDR3 sequences, with 15% to 20% found just once.

The receptor was derived from a male patient under 18 who had a stem cell transplant for acute lymphoblastic leukemia, so the T cells may come from the graft donor. Here the sequenced sample was PBMCs, mostly from graft donor cells, taken 360 days after TCRalphabeta/CD19-depleted stem cell transplant. The chain has TRBV3-1 and TRBJ2-7, with D perhaps matching TRBD2 (5 bases). The CDR3 here is CASSQVSLDPNEQYF. In DNA form, the CDR3 reads TGTGCCAGCAGCCAAGTGTCACTAGATCCAAACGAGCAGTACTTC.